This T cell receptor beta chain was obtained from a study of T-cell reconstitution after alpha-beta-depleted transplantation in children. As it was prepared, the TCRbeta library received unique molecular identifiers. TCRdb called the PCR reads again in MiXCR, with one record for every CDR3 protein. The sample lists about a million distinct CDR3 sequences, about 30% occurring once. Points from the study as a whole: Expanded clones from the graft, numbering several hundred, reportedly supplied alpha-beta T cells about two months after transplant. Surviving recipient cells, namely T cells and thymic progenitors, were the source of high day-60 TCRbeta diversity in some patients.

There are many counts of this clonotype. The antigen remains unidentified. The CDR3 is 13 amino acids. Looked up from germline, CDR1 is SQVTM and CDR2 is ANQGSEA. The V gene lost 8 bases and the J gene lost 1 base, with 11 bases spanning the gap. Sequencing was performed on PBMCs, mostly from graft donor cells, taken 360 days after TCRalphabeta/CD19-depleted stem cell transplant. The receptor comes from a boy under two years old who had a stem cell transplant for SCID, so the T cells may come from the graft donor. This chain uses TRBV29-1 with TRBJ2-2; D may be TRBD2 (6 bases). CDR3 loop: CSSSGGNTGELFF. CDR3 nucleotide sequence: TGCAGCTCTTCCGGGGGGAACACCGGGGAGCTGTTTTTT.